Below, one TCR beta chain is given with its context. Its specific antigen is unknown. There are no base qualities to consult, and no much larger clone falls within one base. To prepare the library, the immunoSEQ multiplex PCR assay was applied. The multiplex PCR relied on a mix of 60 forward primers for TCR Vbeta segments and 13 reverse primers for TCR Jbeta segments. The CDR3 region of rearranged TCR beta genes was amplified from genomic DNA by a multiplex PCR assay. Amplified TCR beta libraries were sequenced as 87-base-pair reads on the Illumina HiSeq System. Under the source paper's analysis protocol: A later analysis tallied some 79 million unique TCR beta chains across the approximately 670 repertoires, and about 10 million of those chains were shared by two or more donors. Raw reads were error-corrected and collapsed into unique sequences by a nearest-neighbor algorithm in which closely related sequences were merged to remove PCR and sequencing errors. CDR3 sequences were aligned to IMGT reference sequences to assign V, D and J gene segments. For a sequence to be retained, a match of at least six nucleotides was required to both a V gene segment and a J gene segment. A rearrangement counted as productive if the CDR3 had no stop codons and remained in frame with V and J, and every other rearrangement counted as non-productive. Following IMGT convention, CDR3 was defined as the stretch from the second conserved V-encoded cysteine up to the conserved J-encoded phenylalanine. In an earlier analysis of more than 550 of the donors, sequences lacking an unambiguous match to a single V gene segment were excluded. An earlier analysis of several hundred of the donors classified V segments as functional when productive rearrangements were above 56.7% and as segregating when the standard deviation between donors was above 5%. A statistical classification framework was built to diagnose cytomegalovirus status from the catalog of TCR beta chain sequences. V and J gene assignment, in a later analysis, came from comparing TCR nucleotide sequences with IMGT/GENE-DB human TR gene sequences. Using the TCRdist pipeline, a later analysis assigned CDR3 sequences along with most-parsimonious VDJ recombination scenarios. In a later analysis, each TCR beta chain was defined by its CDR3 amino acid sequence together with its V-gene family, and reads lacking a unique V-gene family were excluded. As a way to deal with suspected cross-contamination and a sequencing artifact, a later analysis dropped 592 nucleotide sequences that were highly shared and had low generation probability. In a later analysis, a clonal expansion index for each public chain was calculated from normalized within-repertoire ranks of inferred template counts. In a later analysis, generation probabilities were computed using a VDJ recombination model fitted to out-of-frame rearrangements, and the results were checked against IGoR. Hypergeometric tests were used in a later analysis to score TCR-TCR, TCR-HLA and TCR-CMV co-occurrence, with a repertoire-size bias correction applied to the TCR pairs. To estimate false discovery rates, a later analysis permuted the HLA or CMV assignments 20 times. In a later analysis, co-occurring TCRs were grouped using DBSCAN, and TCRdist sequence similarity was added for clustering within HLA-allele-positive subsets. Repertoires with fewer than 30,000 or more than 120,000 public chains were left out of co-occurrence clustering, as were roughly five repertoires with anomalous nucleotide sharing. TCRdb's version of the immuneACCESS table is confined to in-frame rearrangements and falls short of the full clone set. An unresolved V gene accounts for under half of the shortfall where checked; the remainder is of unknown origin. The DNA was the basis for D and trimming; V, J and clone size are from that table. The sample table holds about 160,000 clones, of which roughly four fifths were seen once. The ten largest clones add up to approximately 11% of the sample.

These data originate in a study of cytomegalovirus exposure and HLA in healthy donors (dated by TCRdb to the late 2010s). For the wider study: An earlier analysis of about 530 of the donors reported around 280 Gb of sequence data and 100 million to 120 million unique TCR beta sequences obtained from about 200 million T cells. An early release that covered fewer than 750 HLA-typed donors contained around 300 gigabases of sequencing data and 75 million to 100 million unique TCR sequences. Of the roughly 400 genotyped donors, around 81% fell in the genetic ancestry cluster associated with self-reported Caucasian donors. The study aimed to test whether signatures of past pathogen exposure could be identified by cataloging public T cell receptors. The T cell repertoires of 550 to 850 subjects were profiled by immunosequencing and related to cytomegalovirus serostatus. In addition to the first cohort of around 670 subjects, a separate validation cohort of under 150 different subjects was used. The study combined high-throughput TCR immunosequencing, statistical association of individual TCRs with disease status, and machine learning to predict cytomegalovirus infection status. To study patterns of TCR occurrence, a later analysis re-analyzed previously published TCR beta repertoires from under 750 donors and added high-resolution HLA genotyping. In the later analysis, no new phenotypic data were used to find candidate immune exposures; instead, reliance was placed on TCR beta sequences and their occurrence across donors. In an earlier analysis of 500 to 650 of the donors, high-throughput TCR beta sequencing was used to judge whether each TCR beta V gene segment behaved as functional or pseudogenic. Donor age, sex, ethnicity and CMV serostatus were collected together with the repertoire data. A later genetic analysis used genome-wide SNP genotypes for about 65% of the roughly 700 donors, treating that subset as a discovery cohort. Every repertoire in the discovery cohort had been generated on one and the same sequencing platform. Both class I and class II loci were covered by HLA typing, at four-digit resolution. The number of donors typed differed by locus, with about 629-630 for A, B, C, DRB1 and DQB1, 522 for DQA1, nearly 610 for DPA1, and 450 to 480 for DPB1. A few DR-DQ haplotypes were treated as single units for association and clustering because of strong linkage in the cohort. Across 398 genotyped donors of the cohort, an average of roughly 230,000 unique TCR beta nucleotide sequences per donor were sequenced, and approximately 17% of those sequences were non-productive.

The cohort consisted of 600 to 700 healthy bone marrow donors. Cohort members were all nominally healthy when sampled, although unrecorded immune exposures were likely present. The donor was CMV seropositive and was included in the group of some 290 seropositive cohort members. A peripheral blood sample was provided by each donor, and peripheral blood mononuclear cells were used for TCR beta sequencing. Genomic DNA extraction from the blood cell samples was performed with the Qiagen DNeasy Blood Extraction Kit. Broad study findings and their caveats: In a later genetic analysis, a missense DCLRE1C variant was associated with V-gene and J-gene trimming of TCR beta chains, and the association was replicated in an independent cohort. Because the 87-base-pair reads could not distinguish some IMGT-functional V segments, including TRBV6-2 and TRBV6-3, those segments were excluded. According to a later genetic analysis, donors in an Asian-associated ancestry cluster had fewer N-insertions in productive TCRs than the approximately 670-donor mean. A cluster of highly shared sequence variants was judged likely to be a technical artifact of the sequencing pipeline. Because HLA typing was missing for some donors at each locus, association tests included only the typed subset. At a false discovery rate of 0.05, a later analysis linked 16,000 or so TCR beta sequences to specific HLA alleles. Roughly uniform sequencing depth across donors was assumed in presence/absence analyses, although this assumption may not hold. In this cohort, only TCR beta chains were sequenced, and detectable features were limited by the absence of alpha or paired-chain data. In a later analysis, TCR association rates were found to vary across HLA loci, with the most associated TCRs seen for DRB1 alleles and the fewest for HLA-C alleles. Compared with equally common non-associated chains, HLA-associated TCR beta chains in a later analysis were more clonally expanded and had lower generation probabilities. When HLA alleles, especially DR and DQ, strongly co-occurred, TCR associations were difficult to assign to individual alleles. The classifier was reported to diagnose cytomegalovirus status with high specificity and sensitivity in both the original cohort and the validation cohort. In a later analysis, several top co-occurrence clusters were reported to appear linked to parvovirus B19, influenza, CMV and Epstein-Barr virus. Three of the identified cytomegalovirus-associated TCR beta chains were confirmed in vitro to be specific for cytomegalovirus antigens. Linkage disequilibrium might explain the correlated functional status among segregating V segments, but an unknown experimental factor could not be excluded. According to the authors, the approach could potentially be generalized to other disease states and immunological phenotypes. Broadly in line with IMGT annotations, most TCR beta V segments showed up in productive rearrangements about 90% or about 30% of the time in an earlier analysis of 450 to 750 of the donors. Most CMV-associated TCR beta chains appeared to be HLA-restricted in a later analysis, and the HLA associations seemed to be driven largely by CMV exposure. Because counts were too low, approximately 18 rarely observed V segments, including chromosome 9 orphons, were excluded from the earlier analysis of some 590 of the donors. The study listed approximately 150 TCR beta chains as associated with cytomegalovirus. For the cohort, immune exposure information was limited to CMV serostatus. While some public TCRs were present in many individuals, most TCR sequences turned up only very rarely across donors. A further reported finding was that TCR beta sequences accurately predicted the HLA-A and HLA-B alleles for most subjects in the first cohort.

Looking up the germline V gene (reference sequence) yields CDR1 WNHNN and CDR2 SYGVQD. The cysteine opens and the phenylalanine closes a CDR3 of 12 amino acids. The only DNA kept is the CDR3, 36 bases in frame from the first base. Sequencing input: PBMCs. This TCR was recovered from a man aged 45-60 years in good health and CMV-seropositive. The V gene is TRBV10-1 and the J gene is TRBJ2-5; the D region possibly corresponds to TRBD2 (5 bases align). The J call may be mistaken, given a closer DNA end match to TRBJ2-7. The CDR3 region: CASRTTVYEQYF. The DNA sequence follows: TGCGCCAGCAGGACTACCGTCTACGAGCAGTACTTC.